This T cell receptor beta chain was profiled in a study of blood T cell repertoires in COVID-19. In the study overall: Sites in the United States, Italy and Spain provided acute and convalescent COVID-19 samples. Sources were T cells, B-cell-depleted T cells, or PBMCs; the material itself was cDNA or gDNA.

In the authors' methods: Estimation of nucleated cell counts was performed using reference gene primer amplification. The method was immunoSEQ multiplex PCR; TCRdb's version includes in-frame clones alone and lacks a portion of them. The DNA was the basis for D and trimming; V, J and clone size are from that table. The sample contains some 160,000 clones, about 90% of which appear only once. Trimming pared 0 bases from V and 1 base from J, leaving 10 bases between. Germline V gene data show CDR1 as SGHVS and CDR2 as FNYEAQ. The CDR3 is made up of 15 amino acids. This receptor was identified in a woman in her sixties or seventies with acute or convalescent COVID-19. Sequencing was performed on peripheral blood. The rearrangement joins TRBV7-6 to TRBJ2-7; the D gene is possibly TRBD1 (5 bases). CDR3 region: CASSLATDTSYEQYF. The CDR3 nucleotides are TGTGCCAGCAGCTTAGCGACGGACACGTCCTACGAGCAGTACTTC.